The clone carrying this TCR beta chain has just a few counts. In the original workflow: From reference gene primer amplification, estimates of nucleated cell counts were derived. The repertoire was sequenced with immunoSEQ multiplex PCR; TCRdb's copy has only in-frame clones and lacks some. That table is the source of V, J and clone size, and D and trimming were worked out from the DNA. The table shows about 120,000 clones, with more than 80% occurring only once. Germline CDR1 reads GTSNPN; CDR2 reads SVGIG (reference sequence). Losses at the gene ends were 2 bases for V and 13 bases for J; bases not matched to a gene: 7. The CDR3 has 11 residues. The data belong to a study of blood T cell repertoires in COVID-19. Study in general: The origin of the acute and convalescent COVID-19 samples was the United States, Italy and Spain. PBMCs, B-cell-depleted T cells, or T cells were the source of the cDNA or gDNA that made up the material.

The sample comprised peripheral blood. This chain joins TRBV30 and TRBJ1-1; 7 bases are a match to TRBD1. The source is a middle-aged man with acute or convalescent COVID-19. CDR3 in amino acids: CAWSSGTVFFF. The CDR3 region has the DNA TGTGCCTGGAGTTCCGGGACAGTATTTTTCTTT.